Presented here are 11 T cell receptor beta chains from one specimen sequenced in a study of blood T cell repertoires in COVID-19. The table came from immunoSEQ multiplex PCR; TCRdb's copy has only in-frame clones and leaves some out. The sample includes about 140,000 clones, approximately 88% of them seen just once. Sample: peripheral blood. Receptors originate from a man in his 70s with acute or convalescent COVID-19.

V and J are TRBV27 and TRBJ2-1, with D tentatively TRBD1 (5 bases). The germline V and J ends were trimmed by 4 bases and 2 bases, with 9 bases remaining between them. CDR1 is MNHEY, CDR2 SMNVEV, per germline (reference sequence). This CDR3 has 14 amino acids. CDR3 coding DNA: TGTGCCAGCAGTTCCAGGGCCCCCTACAATGAGCAGTTCTTC. Its translation: CASSSRAPYNEQFF.

The CDR3 nucleotides read TGCGCCAGCAGCTTGGGGGACAGGGATACAGATACGCAGTATTTT. It codes for CASSLGDRDTDTQYF. The chain uses TRBV5-1 and TRBJ2-3, with 9 bases aligning to TRBD1. V trimming: 0 bases; J trimming: 3 bases; junction bases outside the gene matches: 2. This CDR3 is built from 15 residues. The germline CDR1 and CDR2 sequences are SGHRS and YFSETQ. Variable domain in full (rest from reference TRBV5-1 and TRBJ2-3): KAGVTQTPRYLIKTRGQQVTLSCSPISGHRSVSWYQQTPGQGLQFLFEYFSETQRNKGNFPGRFSGRQFSNSRSEMNVSTLELGDSALYLCASSLGDRDTDTQYFGPGTRLTVL.

This clone was seen a single time. The chain couples TRBV30 to TRBJ2-5, with 10 bases lining up with TRBD2. The CDR3 contains 15 residues. Germline V gene lookup returns CDR1 GTSNPN and CDR2 SVGIG (reference sequence). V shed 3 bases and J 10 bases; nucleotides not matched to a gene: 14. CDR3 DNA: TGTGCCTGGAGATTAGCGGGAGGCGCCGGGAAGGGCCAGTACTTC. Its translation is CAWRLAGGAGKGQYF. Full variable domain (outside the CDR3, taken from reference TRBV30 and TRBJ2-5): SQTIHQWPATLVQPVGSPLSLECTVEGTSNPNLYWYRQAAGRGLQLLFYSVGIGQISSEVPQNLSASRPQDRQFILSSKKLLLSDSGFYLCAWRLAGGAGKGQYFGPGTRLLVL.

The gene calls are TRBV10-2 and TRBJ1-2; 9 bases map to TRBD1. The CDR3 is 16 residues long. V was pared by 5 bases and J by 6 bases, with 13 bases of the junction left unmatched. CDR1 and CDR2 (germline): WSHSY, SAAADI. CDR3 amino acids: CASSLSTGTGTHGYTF. CDR3 bases: TGCGCCAGCAGTCTTAGTACCGGGACAGGGACCCATGGCTACACCTTC.

This chain uses TRBV6-6 with TRBJ1-1, with D tentatively TRBD1 (5 bases). The CDR3 has 15 amino acids. The V gene lost 6 bases and the J gene lost 3 bases, with 17 bases spanning the gap. Germline CDR1 is MNHNY and CDR2 is SVGAGI (reference sequence). CDR3 amino acids: CASSSESRGDTEAFF. The DNA for the CDR3 is TGTGCCAGCAGCTCAGAGAGTCGGGGGGACACTGAAGCTTTCTTT.

This chain links TRBV3-1 (or the pseudogene TRBV3-2) with TRBJ1-2, with unresolved D. CDR1 and CDR2 (germline): LGHDT, YNNKEL (reference sequence). Trimming took off 4 bases at V and 5 bases at J, with 8 bases between the two ends. This CDR3 is built from 12 residues. CDR3 in amino acids: CASSLNSYGYTF. In nucleotides, the CDR3 is TGTGCCAGCAGCCTTAACAGTTATGGCTACACCTTC.

V and J are TRBV6-5 and TRBJ2-7; TRBD1 might be the D (6 bases). The CDR3 has 14 amino acids. Trimming left V 6 bases short and J 1 base short, with 13 bases between. CDR1 MNHEY and CDR2 SVGAGI come from the germline V gene. The CDR3 bases are TGTGCCAGCAGCCGGGACATCACATCCTACGAGCAGTACTTC. Amino acids: CASSRDITSYEQYF.

The rearrangement uses TRBV6-1 and TRBJ2-2, with 12 bases that match TRBD1. The V and J ends lost 1 base and 9 bases, in that order; junction bases with no gene match: 6. The germline gives CDR1 MNHNS, CDR2 SASEGT. The CDR3 covers 16 residues. CDR3: CASSEEGQGAYRELFF. The DNA of the CDR3 is TGTGCCAGCAGTGAAGAGGGACAGGGGGCTTATAGGGAGCTGTTTTTT.

The chain employs TRBV5-8 and TRBJ1-6; no definite D call. The CDR3 runs 13 residues. Germline lookup yields CDR1 SGHTS and CDR2 YDEGEE. Trimming took off 1 base at V and 5 bases at J, with 4 bases between the two ends. The CDR3 coding sequence is TGTGCCAGCAGCTTGACAGATAATTCACCCCTCCACTTT. It translates to CASSLTDNSPLHF.

CDR3 protein: CASSRNPGGLGGYTF. The DNA for the CDR3 is TGTGCCAGCAGCCGTAACCCCGGGGGGCTAGGTGGCTACACCTTC. The chain joins TRBV6-5 to TRBJ1-2; D may be TRBD1 (6 bases). This CDR3 is 15 amino acids long. Germline assignment: CDR1 MNHEY and CDR2 SVGAGI. V was pared by 6 bases and J by 7 bases, with 21 bases between.

The chain carries TRBV28 and TRBJ1-2, with D perhaps matching TRBD1 (5 bases). V dropped 6 bases and J dropped 2 bases, with 10 bases sitting between them. Germline V gene data show CDR1 as MDHEN and CDR2 as SYDVKM. This CDR3 region has 13 residues. In DNA form, the CDR3 reads TGTGCCAGCAGGAGAGACAGAAACTATGGCTACACCTTC. This codes for CASRRDRNYGYTF.